This is a list of T cell receptor beta chains from one sample in a study of cytomegalovirus exposure and HLA in healthy donors. Profiled with immunoSEQ multiplex PCR; TCRdb holds only in-frame clones, not every one. The table has 150,000 to 200,000 clones, 75% to 80% seen once. The source material was PBMCs. These receptors all stem from a man in his fifties in good health and CMV-seropositive. Both conserved end residues are part of each CDR3. The D gene is left open where the match is weak. The size field is filled for only some rows; it gives once, few, many or a size class.

cdr3_nt	cdr3_aa	d_call	v_call	j_call	clone_size
TGTGCCAGCAGCCGGACCATAGACAGCCTGCCCCTCTCTGGAAACACCATATATTTT	CASSRTIDSLPLSGNTIYF	-	TRBV11-2	TRBJ1-3	-
TGTGCCAGCTCCCCCGGGACAGGGACTCTGAACACTGAAGCTTTCTTT	CASSPGTGTLNTEAFF	TRBD1	TRBV18	TRBJ1-1	-
TGTGCCAGCAGGATTCTCGAGTACGAGCAGTACTTC	CASRILEYEQYF	-	TRBV6-1	TRBJ2-7	-
TGTGCCAGCTCACCCGAGACAGGGACGGTAGGTCAGCCCCAGCATTTT	CASSPETGTVGQPQHF	TRBD1	TRBV18	TRBJ1-5	-
TGTGCCAGCAAAGCCCGGAACTATGGCTACACCTTC	CASKARNYGYTF	-	TRBV6-5	TRBJ1-2	-
TGCGCCAGCAGCCAAGTGGGGCAGGGGTACACCGGGGAGCTGTTTTTT	CASSQVGQGYTGELFF	-	TRBV4-1	TRBJ2-2	-
TGTGCCAGCAGTGAATGGGCAGGCTTTAGCACAGATACGCAGTATTTT	CASSEWAGFSTDTQYF	-	TRBV25-1	TRBJ2-3	-
TGTGCCAGTAGTATAGGGCGCGGGCAGCCCCAGCATTTT	CASSIGRGQPQHF	-	TRBV19	TRBJ1-5	-
TGCGCCAGCACTCGGGACAGAAACACCGGGGAGCTGTTTTTT	CASTRDRNTGELFF	TRBD1	TRBV4-3	TRBJ2-2	-
TGTGCCAGCAGCCCCGGGACACAGAACTATGGCTACACCTTC	CASSPGTQNYGYTF	-	TRBV6-4	TRBJ1-2	-
TGTGCCAGTAGGGTGAGCGGGGGGAGTTCAGATACGCAGTATTTT	CASRVSGGSSDTQYF	TRBD2	TRBV19	TRBJ2-3	-
TGTGCCAGCAGCTTAACCGGACAGGGGCTGACTGAGCAGTTCTTC	CASSLTGQGLTEQFF	TRBD1	TRBV7-6	TRBJ2-1	-
TGCGCCAGCAGCCAACCGACAGGGGTGCAGGCTGAAGCTTTCTTT	CASSQPTGVQAEAFF	TRBD1	TRBV4-1	TRBJ1-1	-
TGCAGCGTTGGCGGGGGCGTCTCCAATGAGCAGTTCTTC	CSVGGGVSNEQFF	-	TRBV29-1	TRBJ2-1	few